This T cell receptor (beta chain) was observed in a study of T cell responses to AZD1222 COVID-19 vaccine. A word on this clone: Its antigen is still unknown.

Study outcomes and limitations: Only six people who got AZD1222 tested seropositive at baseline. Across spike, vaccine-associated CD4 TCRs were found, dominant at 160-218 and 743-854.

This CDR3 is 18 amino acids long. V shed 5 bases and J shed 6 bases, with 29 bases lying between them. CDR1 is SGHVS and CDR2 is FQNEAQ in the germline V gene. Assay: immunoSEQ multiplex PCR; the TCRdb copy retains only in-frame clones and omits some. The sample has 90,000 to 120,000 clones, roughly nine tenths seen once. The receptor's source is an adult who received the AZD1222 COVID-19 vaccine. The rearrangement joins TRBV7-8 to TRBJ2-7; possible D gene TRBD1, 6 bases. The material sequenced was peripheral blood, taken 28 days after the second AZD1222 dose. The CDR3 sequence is CASSQLRIGTPLLPEQYF. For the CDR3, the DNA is TGTGCCAGCAGCCAGCTTAGGATCGGGACACCTCTATTACCCGAGCAGTACTTC.